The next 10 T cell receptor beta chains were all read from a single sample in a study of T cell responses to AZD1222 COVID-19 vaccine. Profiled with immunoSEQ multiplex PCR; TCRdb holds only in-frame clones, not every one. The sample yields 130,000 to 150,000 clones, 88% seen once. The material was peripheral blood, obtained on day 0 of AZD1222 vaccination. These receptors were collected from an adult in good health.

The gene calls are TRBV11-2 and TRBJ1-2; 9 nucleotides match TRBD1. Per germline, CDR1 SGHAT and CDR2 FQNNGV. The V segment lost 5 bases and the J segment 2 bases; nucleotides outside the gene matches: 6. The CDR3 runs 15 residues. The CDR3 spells CASSPDRGENYGYTF. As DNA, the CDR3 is TGTGCCAGCAGCCCCGACAGGGGGGAGAACTATGGCTACACCTTC.

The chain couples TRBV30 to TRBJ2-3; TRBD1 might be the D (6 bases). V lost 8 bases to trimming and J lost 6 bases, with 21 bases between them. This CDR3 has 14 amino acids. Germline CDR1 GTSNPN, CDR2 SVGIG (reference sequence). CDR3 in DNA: TGTGCCCTCAAACCGACAGGCCCTTGGGATACGCAGTATTTT. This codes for CALKPTGPWDTQYF.

The CDR3 reads CASSLLGRINEQFF. The CDR3 DNA reads TGTGCCAGCAGTTTATTGGGCCGTATCAATGAGCAGTTCTTC. V gene TRBV27 combines with J gene TRBJ2-1; D gene uncertain. V lost 1 base and J lost 6, with 10 bases in between. Looked up from germline, CDR1 is MNHEY and CDR2 is SMNVEV (reference sequence). The CDR3 contains 14 residues.

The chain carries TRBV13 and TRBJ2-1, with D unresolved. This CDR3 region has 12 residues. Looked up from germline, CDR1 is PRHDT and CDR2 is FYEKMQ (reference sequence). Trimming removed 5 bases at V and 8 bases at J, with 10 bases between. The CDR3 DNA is TGTGCCAGCAGCCGCTTATGGGATGAGCAGTTCTTC. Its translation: CASSRLWDEQFF.

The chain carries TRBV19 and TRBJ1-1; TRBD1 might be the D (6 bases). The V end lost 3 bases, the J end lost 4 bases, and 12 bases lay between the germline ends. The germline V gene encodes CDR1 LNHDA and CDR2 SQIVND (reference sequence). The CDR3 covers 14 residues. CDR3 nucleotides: TGTGCCAGTAGTATTCCCAGCAGGGGCACTGAAGCTTTCTTT. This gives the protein CASSIPSRGTEAFF.

CDR3 protein: CASSYGGQGVGYTF. In DNA, the CDR3 is TGTGCCAGCAGTTACGGGGGACAGGGAGTAGGCTACACCTTC. This rearrangement joins TRBV6-5 to TRBJ1-2, with TRBD1 matching over 9 bases. Germline V gene lookup returns CDR1 MNHEY and CDR2 SVGAGI. The length of the CDR3 is 14 residues. V lost 2 bases to trimming and J lost 8 bases; unmatched junction nucleotides: 6.

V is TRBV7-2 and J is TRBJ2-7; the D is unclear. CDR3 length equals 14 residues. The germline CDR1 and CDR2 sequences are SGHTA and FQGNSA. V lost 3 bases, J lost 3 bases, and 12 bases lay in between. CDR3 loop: CASSLDGQYYEQYF. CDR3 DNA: TGTGCCAGCAGCTTGGACGGGCAGTACTACGAGCAGTACTTC.

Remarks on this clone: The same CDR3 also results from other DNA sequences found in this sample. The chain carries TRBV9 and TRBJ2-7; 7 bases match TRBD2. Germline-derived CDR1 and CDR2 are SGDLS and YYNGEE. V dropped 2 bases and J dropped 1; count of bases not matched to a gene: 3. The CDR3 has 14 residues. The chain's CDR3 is CASSVAGASYEQYF. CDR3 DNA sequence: TGTGCCAGCAGCGTCGCGGGAGCATCCTACGAGCAGTACTTC.

The DNA of the CDR3 is TGTGCCAGCTCACCACGAGAAGGGGCCAGACAGCCCCAGCATTTT. It translates to CASSPREGARQPQHF. The chain combines TRBV18 with TRBJ1-5; perhaps TRBD1 as D (5 bases). Trimming removed 1 base at V and 7 bases at J, with 14 bases between. The CDR3 loop spans 15 amino acids. The V gene's germline CDR1 is KGHSH and CDR2 LQKENI.

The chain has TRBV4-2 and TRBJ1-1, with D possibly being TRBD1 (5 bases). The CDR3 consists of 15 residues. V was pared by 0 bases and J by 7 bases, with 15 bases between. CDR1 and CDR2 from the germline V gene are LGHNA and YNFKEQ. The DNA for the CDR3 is TGTGCCAGCAGCCAAGAGAGGGGCCAAAACGGTGAAGCTTTCTTT. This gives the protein CASSQERGQNGEAFF.